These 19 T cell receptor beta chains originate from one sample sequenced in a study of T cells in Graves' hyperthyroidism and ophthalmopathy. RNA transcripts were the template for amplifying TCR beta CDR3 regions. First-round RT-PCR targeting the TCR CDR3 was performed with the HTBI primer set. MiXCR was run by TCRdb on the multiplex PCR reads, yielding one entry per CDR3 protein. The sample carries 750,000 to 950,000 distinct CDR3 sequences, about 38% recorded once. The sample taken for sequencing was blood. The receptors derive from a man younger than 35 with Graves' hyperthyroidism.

The CDR3 DNA reads TGCGCCAGCAGCCAAGATCGAGCAGGGGCCGGGGAGCTGTTTTTT. Its protein is CASSQDRAGAGELFF. The chain carries TRBV10-2 and TRBJ2-2, with D tentatively TRBD1 (6 bases). V was cut by 6 bases and J by 6 bases, with 17 bases left in between. The CDR3 totals 15 residues. Germline V gene lookup returns CDR1 WSHSY and CDR2 SAAADI.

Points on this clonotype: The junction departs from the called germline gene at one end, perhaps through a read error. The CDR3 region has the DNA TGCGCCAGCAGCCAGGCTAGCGTCTCCTACGAGCAGTACTTC. Amino acid sequence: CASSQASVSYEQYF. The chain carries TRBV7-2 and TRBJ2-7; possibly TRBD2 for D (6 bases). Germline loops: CDR1 SGHTA, CDR2 FQGNSA. CDR3 size: 14 residues.

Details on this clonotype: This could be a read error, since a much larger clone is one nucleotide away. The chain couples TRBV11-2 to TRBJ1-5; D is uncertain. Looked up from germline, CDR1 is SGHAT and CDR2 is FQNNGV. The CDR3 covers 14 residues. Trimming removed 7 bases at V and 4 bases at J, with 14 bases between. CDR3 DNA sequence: TGTGCCAGCAACTCCGGGCCGGGAAATCAGCCCCAGCATTTT. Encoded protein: CASNSGPGNQPQHF.

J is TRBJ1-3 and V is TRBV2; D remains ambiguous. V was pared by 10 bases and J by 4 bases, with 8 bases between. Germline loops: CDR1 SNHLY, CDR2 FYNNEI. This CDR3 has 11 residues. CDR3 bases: TGTGCCACCGGTTACGGAAACACCATATATTTT. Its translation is CATGYGNTIYF.

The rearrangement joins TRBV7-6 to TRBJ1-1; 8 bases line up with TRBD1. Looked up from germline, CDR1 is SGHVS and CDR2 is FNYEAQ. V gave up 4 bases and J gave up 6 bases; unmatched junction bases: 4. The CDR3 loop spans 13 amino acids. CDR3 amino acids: CASSWATGAEAFF. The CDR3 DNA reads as TGTGCCAGCAGCTGGGCGACAGGGGCTGAAGCTTTCTTT.

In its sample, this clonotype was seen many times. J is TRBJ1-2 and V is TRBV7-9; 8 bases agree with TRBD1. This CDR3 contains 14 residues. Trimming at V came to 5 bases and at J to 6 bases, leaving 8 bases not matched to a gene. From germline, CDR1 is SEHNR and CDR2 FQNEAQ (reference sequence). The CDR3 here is CASSPPGQVDGYTF. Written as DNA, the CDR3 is TGTGCCAGCAGCCCTCCGGGACAGGTCGATGGCTACACCTTC.

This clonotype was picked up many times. The CDR3 loop is CASRDHGRQGLNEKLFF. The CDR3 nucleotides are TGTGCCAGCAGAGACCATGGCCGACAGGGGCTCAATGAAAAACTGTTTTTT. The rearrangement uses TRBV2 and TRBJ1-4; 8 nucleotides align to TRBD1. Germline V gives CDR1 SNHLY, CDR2 FYNNEI. The CDR3 has 17 amino acids. V shed 6 bases, J shed 5 bases, and the junction held 14 bases outside the gene matches.

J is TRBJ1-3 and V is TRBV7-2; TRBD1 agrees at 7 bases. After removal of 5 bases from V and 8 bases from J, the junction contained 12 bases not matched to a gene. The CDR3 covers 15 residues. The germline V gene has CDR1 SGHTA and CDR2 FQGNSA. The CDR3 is CASSIQGLGADTIYF. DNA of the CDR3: TGTGCCAGCAGCATACAGGGGCTGGGCGCCGACACCATATATTTT. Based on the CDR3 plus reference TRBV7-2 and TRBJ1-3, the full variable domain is GAGVSQSPSNKVTEKGKDVELRCDPISGHTALYWYRQSLGQGLEFLIYFQGNSAPDKSGLPSDRFSAERTGGSVSTLTIQRTQQEDSAVYLCASSIQGLGADTIYFGEGSWLTVV.

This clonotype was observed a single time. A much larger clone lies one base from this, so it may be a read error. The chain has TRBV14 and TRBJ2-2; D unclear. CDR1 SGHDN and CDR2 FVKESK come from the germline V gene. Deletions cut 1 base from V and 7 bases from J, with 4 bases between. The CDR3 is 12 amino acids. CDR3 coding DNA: TGTGCCAGCAGCCAAGCGGACGGGGAGCTGTTTTTT. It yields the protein CASSQADGELFF.

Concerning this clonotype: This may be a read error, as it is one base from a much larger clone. CDR3 in amino acids: CASSYQGLYGNTIYF. Written as DNA, the CDR3 is TGTGCCAGCAGTTACCAGGGCCTCTATGGAAACACCATATATTTT. This chain uses TRBV7-2 with TRBJ1-3, with a possible D match to TRBD1 (5 bases). CDR1 and CDR2 from the germline V gene are SGHTA and FQGNSA. This CDR3 spans 15 amino acids. V was trimmed by 6 bases and J by 3 bases, leaving 15 bases between them.

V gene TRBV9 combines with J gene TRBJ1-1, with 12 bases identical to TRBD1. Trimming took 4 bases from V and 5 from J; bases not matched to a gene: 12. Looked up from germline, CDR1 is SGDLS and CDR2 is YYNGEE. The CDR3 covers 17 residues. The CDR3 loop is CASSHPGGTGGRTEAFF. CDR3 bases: TGTGCCAGCAGCCACCCAGGGGGGACAGGGGGCAGGACTGAAGCTTTCTTT.

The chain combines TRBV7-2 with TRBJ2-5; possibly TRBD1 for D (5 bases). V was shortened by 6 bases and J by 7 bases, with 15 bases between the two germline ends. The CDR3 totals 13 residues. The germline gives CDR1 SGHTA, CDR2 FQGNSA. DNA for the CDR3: TGTGCCAGCAGGCAAGAAGGGGTGGGGACCCAGTACTTC. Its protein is CASRQEGVGTQYF.

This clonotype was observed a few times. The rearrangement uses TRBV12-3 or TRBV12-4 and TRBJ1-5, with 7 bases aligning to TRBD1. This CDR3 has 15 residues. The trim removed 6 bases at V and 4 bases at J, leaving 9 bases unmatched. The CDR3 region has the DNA TGTGCCAGCAGCCCCGCGACAGGGAGGAATCAGCCCCAGCATTTT. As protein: CASSPATGRNQPQHF.

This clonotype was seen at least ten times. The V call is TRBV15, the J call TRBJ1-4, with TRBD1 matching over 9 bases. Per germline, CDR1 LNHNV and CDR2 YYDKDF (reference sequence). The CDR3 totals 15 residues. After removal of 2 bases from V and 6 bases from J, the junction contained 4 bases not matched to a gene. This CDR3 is CATSRRDREHEKLFF. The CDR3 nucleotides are TGTGCCACCAGCAGACGGGACAGGGAACATGAAAAACTGTTTTTT.

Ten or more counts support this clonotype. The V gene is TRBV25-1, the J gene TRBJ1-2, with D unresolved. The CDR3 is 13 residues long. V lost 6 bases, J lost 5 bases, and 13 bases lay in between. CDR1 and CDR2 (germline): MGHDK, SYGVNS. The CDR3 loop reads CASSLDWMYGYTF. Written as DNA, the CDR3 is TGTGCCAGCAGCTTGGACTGGATGTATGGCTACACCTTC.

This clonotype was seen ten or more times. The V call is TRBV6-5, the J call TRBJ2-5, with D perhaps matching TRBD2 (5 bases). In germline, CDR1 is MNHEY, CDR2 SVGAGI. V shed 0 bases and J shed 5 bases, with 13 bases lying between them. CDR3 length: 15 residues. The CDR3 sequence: CASSYSSGRSETQYF. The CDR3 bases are TGTGCCAGCAGTTACTCGAGCGGCCGGAGCGAGACCCAGTACTTC.

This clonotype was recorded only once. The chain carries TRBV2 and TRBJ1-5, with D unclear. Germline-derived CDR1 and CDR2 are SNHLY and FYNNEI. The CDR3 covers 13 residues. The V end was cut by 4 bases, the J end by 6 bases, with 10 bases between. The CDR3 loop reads CASSASEGQPQHF. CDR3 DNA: TGTGCCAGCAGTGCTAGTGAGGGTCAGCCCCAGCATTTT.

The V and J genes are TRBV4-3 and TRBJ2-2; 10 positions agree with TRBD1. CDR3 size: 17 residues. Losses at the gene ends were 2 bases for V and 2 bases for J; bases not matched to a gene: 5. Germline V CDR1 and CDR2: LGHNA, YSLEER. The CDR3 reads CASSQWGTGDNTGELFF. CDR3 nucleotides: TGCGCCAGCAGCCAATGGGGGACAGGGGACAACACCGGGGAGCTGTTTTTT.

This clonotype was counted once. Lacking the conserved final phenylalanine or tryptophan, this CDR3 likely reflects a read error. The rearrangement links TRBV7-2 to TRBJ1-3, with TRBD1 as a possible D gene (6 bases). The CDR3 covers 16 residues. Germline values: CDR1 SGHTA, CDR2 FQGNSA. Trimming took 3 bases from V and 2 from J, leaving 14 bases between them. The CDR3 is CASSLAGGLPGNTIYL. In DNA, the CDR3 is TGTGCCAGCAGCTTGGCCGGGGGCCTACCTGGAAACACCATATATCTT.